This TCR beta chain is from a study of memory CD4+ T cells and cytomegalovirus serostatus (dated by TCRdb to between 2017 and 2020). About the full investigation: The approximately 35 healthy Belgian adults in the cohort included 9 who were CMV seropositive and roughly 25 who were CMV seronegative. To replicate a published TCR-based CMV serostatus classifier, the researchers sequenced the CD4+ memory TCRbeta repertoires of a Belgian cohort whose cytomegalovirus serostatus was known.

A FACSAria II was used to sort memory CD4+ T cells, defined as single viable CD3+CD4+CD8-CD45RO+ cells. CMV serostatus was determined with a Roche Elecsys assay detecting serum IgG against CMV pp150, pp28, p38 and p52. After thawing, total CD4+ T cells were enriched by positive selection with CD4 magnetic microbeads. The samples came from a separate study whose specific focus was interrogating the CD4+ T cell memory repertoire. Peripheral blood mononuclear cells were isolated and cryopreserved according to standard operating procedures, and serum was kept at -80 degrees C. CD3-PerCP (BW264/56), CD4-APC (RPA-T4), CD45RO-PE (UCHT1) and CD8-Pacific Orange (3B5) antibodies were used for staining, and non-viable cells were excluded with Sytox blue. A remark on this clone: Its antigen is still unknown. No clone much larger than this one lies a single base away; base qualities are absent.

Inclusive of the bounding cysteine and phenylalanine, the CDR3 is 15 residues long. The CDR3 DNA has 45 bases and is translated from base 1. The germline V gene gives CDR1 as LGHNA and CDR2 as YNFKEQ. Here V drops 3 bases and J drops 0 bases, and the junction holds 4 bases not matched to any gene. The Quick-DNA Microprep Kit was used to extract genomic DNA from the sorted cells. Amplification of TCRbeta DNA was done with the immunoSEQ hsTCRbeta kit, following the protocol from the manufacturer. TCRbeta libraries were sequenced on an Illumina MiSeq instrument. In the original analysis: Following removal of out-of-frame sequences, approximately 2.1 million distinct TCRbeta sequences were retained, with an average of around 70,000 per individual. Each individual was scored using the number of 150 to 200 previously reported CMV-associated TCRbeta sequences that the individual carried and the total number of productive distinct TCRbeta sequences. A beta-binomial model was reimplemented in Python, and scikit-learn random forests with default parameters were trained on US cohort data. Classifier performance on the Belgian cohort was summarized as median AUC with percentile confidence intervals over 10,000 bootstrap iterations. Held by TCRdb, this immuneACCESS table contains in-frame sequences only and omits some clones. Under half of the omission traces to an unresolved V gene where checked; the cause of the rest is unknown. The V and J calls and clone size come from that table; D and trimming were worked out from the DNA. The sample table shows around 88,000 clones, and about 80% are seen once. The top ten clones comprise approximately 4% of the sample.

The full study reports these points: On the Belgian cohort, the classifier built on the original framework reached a median bootstrapped AUC of roughly 0.96, with a 95% CI of 0.76-1.00. For predicting CMV serostatus, the median bootstrapped AUC was roughly 0.95 using the original framework and over 0.9 using a US-trained random forest. Among the 150 to 200 previously reported CMV-associated TCRbeta sequences, about 71 showed up in the CD4+ memory repertoires, with each one found in between one and five individuals. Results were interpreted as suggesting that the CMV-associated TCR signature is largely present in the CD4+ memory repertoire. Only CD4+CD45RO+ memory cells were sequenced, in contrast to the original study, in which naive and memory CD4+ and CD8+ populations were covered.

The TCR originated in an adult in good health and CMV-seropositive. The sample comprised memory CD4+ T cells from blood. This chain joins TRBV4-2 to TRBJ1-1, with 7 bases in between that match TRBD1. The CDR3 protein: CASSQLQGLNTEAFF. In nucleotides, the sequence is TGTGCCAGCAGCCAGTTACAGGGGTTGAACACTGAAGCTTTCTTT.